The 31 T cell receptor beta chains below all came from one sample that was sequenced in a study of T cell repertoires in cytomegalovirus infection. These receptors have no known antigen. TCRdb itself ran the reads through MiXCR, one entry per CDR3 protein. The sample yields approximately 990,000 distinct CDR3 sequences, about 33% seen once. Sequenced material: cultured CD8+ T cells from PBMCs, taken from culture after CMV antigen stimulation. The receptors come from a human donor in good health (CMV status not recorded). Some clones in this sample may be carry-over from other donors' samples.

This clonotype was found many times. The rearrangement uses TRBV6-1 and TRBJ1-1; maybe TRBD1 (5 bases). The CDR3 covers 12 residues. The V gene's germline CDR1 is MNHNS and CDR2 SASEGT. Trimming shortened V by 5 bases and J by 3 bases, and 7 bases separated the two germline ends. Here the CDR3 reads CASSRGYTEAFF. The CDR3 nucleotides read TGTGCCAGCAGTAGGGGTTACACTGAAGCTTTCTTT.

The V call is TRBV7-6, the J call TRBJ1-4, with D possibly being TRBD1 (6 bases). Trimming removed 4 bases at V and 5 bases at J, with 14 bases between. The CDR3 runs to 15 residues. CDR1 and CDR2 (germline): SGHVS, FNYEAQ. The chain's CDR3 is CASSYSWGANEKLFF. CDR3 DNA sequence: TGTGCCAGCAGCTATAGTTGGGGGGCGAATGAAAAACTGTTTTTT.

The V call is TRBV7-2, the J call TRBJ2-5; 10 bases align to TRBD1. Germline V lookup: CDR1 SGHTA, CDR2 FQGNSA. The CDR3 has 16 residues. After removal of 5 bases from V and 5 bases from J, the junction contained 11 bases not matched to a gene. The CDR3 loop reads CASSSGQGDFSETQYF. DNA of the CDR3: TGTGCCAGCAGCAGCGGACAGGGGGACTTTTCGGAGACCCAGTACTTC.

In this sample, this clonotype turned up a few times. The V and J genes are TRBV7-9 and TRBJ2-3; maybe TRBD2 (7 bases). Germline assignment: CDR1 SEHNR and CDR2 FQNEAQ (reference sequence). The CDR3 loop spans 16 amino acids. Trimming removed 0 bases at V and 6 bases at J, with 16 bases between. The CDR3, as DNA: TGTGCCAGCAGCTTAGCGAGGCGGGGGCCCCGGGATACGCAGTATTTT. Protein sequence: CASSLARRGPRDTQYF. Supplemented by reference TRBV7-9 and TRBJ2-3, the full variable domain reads DTGVSQNPRHKITKRGQNVTFRCDPISEHNRLYWYRQTLGQGPEFLTYFQNEAQLEKSRLLSDRFSAERPKGSFSTLEIQRTEQGDSAMYLCASSLARRGPRDTQYFGPGTRLTVL.

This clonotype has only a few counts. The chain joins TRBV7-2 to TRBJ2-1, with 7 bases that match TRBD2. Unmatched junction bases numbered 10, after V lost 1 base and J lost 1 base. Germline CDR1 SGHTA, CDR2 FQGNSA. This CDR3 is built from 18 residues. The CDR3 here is CASSLVRGIPFSYNEQFF. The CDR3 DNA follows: TGTGCCAGCAGCTTAGTGCGGGGGATACCTTTTTCCTACAATGAGCAGTTCTTC.

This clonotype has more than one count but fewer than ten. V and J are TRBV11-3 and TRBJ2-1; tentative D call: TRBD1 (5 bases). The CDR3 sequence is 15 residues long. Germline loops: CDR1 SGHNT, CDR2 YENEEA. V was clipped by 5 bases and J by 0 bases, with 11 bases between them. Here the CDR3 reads CASSHWTSSYNEQFF. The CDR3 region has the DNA TGTGCCAGCAGCCACTGGACAAGCTCCTACAATGAGCAGTTCTTC. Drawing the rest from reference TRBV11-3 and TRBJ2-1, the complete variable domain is EAGVVQSPRYKIIEKKQPVAFWCNPISGHNTLYWYLQNLGQGPELLIRYENEEAVDDSQLPKDRFSAERLKGVDSTLKIQPAELGDSAVYLCASSHWTSSYNEQFFGPGTRLTVL.

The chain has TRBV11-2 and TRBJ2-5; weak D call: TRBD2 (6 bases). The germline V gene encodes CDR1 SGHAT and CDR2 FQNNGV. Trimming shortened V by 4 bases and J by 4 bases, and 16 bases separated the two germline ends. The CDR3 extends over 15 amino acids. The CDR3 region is CASSWYLGGGETQYF. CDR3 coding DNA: TGTGCCAGCAGCTGGTATCTGGGGGGAGGAGAGACCCAGTACTTC.

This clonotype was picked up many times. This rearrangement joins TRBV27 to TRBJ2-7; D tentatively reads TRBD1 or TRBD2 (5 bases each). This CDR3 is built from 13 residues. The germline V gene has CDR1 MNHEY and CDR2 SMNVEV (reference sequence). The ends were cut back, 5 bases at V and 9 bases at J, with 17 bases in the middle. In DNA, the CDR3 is TGTGCCAGCAGTCGGGGCCCAGGAGATTTGCAGTACTTC. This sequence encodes CASSRGPGDLQYF.

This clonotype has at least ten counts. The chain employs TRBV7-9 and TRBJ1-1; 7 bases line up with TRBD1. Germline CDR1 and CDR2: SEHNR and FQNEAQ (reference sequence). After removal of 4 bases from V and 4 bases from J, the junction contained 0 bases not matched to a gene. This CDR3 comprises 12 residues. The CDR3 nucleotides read TGTGCCAGCAGCTACAGGGGCACTGAAGCTTTCTTT. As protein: CASSYRGTEAFF.

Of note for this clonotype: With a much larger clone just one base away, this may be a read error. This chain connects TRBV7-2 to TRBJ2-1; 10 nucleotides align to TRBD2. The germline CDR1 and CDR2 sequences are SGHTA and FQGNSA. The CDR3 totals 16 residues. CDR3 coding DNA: TGTGCCACCAGCTCTCCAGCGGGGGGGGTATACAATGAGCAGTTCTTC. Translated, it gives CATSSPAGGVYNEQFF.

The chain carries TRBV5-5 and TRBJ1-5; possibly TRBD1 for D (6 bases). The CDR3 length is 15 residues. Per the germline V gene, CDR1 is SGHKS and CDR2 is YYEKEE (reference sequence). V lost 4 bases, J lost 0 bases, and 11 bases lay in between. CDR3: CASSRRQDSNQPQHF. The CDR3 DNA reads TGTGCCAGCAGCCGCCGACAGGATAGCAATCAGCCCCAGCATTTT.

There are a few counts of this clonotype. This CDR3 is CASRWDRGLSSYGYTF. CDR3 DNA: TGTGCCAGCAGATGGGACAGGGGTCTCTCTAGCTATGGCTACACCTTC. The J gene is TRBJ1-2, the V gene TRBV6-1, with TRBD1 identical over 10 bases. The V segment lost 6 bases and the J segment 4 bases; nucleotides outside the gene matches: 11. Germline V gives CDR1 MNHNS, CDR2 SASEGT. The CDR3 runs 16 residues.

The CDR3 sequence: CASSYSPRQGTGEQYF. The CDR3 coding sequence is TGTGCCAGCAGTTACTCTCCGAGACAGGGGACGGGGGAGCAGTACTTC. This chain uses TRBV6-6 with TRBJ2-7; 8 nucleotides align to TRBD1. Germline V gives CDR1 MNHNY, CDR2 SVGAGI (reference sequence). The V and J ends lost 0 bases and 7 bases, in that order; junction bases with no gene match: 11. This CDR3 has 16 amino acids.

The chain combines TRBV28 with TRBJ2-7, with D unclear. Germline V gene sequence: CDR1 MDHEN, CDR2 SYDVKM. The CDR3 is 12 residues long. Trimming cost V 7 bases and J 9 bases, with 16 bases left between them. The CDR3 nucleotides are TGTGCCAGCATCCCCTCCCCCGGTACGCAGTACGTC. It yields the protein CASIPSPGTQYV.

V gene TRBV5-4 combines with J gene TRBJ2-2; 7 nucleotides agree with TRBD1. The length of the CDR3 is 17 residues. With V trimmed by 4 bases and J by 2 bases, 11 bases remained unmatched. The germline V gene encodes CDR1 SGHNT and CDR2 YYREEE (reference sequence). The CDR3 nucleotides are TGTGCCAGCAGCGTTTTCACCGGGACAGTTAACACCGGGGAGCTGTTTTTT. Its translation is CASSVFTGTVNTGELFF.

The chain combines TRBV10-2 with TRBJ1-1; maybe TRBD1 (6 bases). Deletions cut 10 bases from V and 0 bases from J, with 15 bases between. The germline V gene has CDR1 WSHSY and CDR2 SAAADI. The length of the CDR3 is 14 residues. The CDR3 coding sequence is TGCGCCACCGCGGACAGCCGGGTGAACACTGAAGCTTTCTTT. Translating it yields CATADSRVNTEAFF.

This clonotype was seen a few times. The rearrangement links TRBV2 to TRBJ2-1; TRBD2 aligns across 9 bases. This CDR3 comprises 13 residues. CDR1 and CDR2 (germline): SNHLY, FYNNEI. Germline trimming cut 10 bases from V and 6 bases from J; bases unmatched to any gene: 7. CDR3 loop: CATLAGVTNEQFF. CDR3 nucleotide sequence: TGTGCCACTTTAGCGGGGGTTACCAATGAGCAGTTCTTC.

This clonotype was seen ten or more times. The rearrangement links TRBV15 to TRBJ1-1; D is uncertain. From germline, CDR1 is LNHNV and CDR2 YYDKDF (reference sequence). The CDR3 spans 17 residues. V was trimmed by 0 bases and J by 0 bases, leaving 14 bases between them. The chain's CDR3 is CATSRDSGGGMNTEAFF. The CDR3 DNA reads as TGTGCCACCAGCAGAGATAGTGGAGGAGGAATGAACACTGAAGCTTTCTTT.

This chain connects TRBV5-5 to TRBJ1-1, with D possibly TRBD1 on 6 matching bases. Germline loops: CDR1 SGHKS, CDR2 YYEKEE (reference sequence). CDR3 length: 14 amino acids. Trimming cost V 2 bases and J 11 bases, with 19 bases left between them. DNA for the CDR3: TGTGCCAGCAGCTTATGGACAGACCAACCTGGGGCTTTCTTT. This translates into CASSLWTDQPGAFF.

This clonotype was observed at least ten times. CDR3 in amino acids: CASSFRPGLAGSDTGELFF. The CDR3 DNA is TGTGCCAGCAGCTTCCGACCGGGACTAGCGGGGTCCGACACCGGGGAGCTGTTTTTT. The chain carries TRBV7-9 and TRBJ2-2; 13 nucleotides match TRBD2. Germline V CDR1 and CDR2: SEHNR, FQNEAQ (reference sequence). Losses at the gene ends were 3 bases for V and 3 bases for J; bases not matched to a gene: 10. The CDR3 covers 19 residues.

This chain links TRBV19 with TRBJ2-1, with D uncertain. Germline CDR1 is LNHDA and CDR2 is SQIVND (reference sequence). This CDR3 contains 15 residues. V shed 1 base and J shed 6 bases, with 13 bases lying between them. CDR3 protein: CASSIGPEKANEQFF. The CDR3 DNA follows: TGTGCCAGTAGTATAGGGCCAGAGAAGGCCAATGAGCAGTTCTTC.

CDR3 DNA: TGTGCCAGCAGAGGACTGACAGGGGAGAATGACACCGGGGAGCTGTTTTTT. Translation: CASRGLTGENDTGELFF. This chain links TRBV28 with TRBJ2-2, with 8 bases matching TRBD1. The CDR3 has 17 residues. Unmatched junction bases numbered 12, after V lost 6 bases and J lost 3 bases. Per germline, CDR1 MDHEN and CDR2 SYDVKM.

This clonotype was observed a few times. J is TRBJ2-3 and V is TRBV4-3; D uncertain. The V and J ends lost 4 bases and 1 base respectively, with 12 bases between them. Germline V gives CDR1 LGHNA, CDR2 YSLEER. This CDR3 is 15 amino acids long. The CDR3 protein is CASSPSLGGTDTQYF. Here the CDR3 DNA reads TGCGCCAGCAGCCCTTCGTTAGGCGGCACAGATACGCAGTATTTT.

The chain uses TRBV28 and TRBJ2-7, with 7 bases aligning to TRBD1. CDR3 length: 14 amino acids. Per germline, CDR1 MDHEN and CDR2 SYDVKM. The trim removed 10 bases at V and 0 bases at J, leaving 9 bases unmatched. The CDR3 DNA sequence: TGTGCCAACAGACCGTGGGACAGCTCCTACGAGCAGTACGTC. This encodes CANRPWDSSYEQYV.

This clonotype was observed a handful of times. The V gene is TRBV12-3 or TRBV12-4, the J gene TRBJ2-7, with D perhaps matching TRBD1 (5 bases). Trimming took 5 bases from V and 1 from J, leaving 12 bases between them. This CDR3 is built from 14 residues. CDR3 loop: CASSLLDSSYEQYF. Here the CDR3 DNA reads TGTGCCAGCAGTCTGCTCGACAGTTCCTACGAGCAGTACTTC.

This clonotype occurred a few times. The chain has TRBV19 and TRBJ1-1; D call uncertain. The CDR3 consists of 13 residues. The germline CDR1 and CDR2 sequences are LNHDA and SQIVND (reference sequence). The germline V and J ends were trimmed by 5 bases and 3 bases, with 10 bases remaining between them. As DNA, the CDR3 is TGTGCCAGTAGTCCACAAGATCACACTGAAGCTTTCTTT. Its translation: CASSPQDHTEAFF.

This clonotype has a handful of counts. The CDR3 loop reads CASSVNGGRGTEAFF. The CDR3 bases are TGTGCCAGCAGCGTAAATGGGGGGCGCGGCACTGAAGCTTTCTTT. The J gene is TRBJ1-1, the V gene TRBV5-4; D possibly corresponds to TRBD1 (6 bases). Germline-derived CDR1 and CDR2 are SGHNT and YYREEE (reference sequence). The CDR3 covers 15 residues. Trimming pared 4 bases from V and 4 bases from J, leaving 17 bases between.

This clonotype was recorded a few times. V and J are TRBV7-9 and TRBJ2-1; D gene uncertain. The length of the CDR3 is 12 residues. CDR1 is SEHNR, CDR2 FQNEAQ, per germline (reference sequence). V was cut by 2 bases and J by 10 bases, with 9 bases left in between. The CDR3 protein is CASSLSPGEQFF. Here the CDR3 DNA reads TGTGCCAGCAGCTTAAGCCCCGGGGAGCAGTTCTTC.

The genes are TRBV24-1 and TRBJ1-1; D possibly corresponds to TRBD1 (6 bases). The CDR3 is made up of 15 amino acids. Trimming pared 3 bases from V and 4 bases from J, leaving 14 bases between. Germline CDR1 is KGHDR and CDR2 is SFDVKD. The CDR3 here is CATSDRTVGSTEAFF. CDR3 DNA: TGTGCCACCAGTGATCGGACAGTGGGAAGCACTGAAGCTTTCTTT.

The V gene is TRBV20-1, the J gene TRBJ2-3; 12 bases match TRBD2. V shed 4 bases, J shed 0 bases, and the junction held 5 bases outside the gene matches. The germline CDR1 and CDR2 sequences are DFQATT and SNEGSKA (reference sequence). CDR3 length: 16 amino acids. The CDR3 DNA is TGCAGTGCTACCTGGACTAGCGGGGCAAGCACAGATACGCAGTATTTT. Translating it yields CSATWTSGASTDTQYF.

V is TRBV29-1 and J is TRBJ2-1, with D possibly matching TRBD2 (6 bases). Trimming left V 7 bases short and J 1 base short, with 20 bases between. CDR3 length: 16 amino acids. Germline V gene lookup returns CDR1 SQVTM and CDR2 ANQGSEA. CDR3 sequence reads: CSATGGMEGSYNEQFF. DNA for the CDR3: TGCAGCGCAACTGGCGGGATGGAGGGGTCCTACAATGAGCAGTTCTTC.